The 20 T cell receptor beta chains given below trace back to one sample, sequenced in a study of identical twins. In TCRdb, the 5' RACE reads were re-called with MiXCR into one record per CDR3 protein. The repertoire holds roughly 690,000 distinct CDR3 sequences, 20% to 25% seen once, with 4% to 5.5% in the top ten. This sample also appeared in a second study, on T cells expressing NK-cell markers.

The sample consisted of PBMCs. The receptors originated from a young woman in good health.

V gene TRBV6-2 or TRBV6-3 combines with J gene TRBJ2-1; the match to TRBD2 covers 7 bases. Unmatched junction bases numbered 3, after V lost 2 bases and J lost 8 bases. In germline, CDR1 is MNHEY, CDR2 SVGEGT. CDR3 size: 13 residues. CDR3 DNA sequence: TGTGCCAGCAGTTACGGGGGGGACTATGAGCAGTTCTTC. It codes for CASSYGGDYEQFF.

The chain has TRBV15 and TRBJ2-2, with D perhaps matching TRBD2 (5 bases). CDR1 LNHNV and CDR2 YYDKDF come from the germline V gene (reference sequence). V dropped 4 bases and J dropped 0 bases, with 12 bases sitting between them. The CDR3 is 16 residues long. CDR3 nucleotide sequence: TGTGCCACCAGCAACCCTAGGGAGACGAACACCGGGGAGCTGTTTTTT. Residues: CATSNPRETNTGELFF. Combining the CDR3 with reference TRBV15 and TRBJ2-2 gives the whole variable domain DAMVIQNPRYQVTQFGKPVTLSCSQTLNHNVMYWYQQKSSQAPKLLFHYYDKDFNNEADTPDNFQSRRPNTSFCFLDIRSPGLGDTAMYLCATSNPRETNTGELFFGEGSRLTVL.

This clonotype has just a few counts. The chain is built from TRBV7-2 and TRBJ1-1; 8 positions agree with TRBD1. This CDR3 has 12 amino acids. V gave up 11 bases and J gave up 2 bases; unmatched junction bases: 4. Per the germline V gene, CDR1 is SGHTA and CDR2 is FQGNSA. CDR3 protein: CADRGLNTEAFF. The CDR3 DNA reads TGTGCCGACAGGGGTCTTAACACTGAAGCTTTCTTT.

The chain has TRBV12-5 and TRBJ2-1, with TRBD2 matching over 8 bases. CDR3 size: 14 residues. Germline V gives CDR1 LGHNT, CDR2 FRNRAP. V was clipped by 11 bases and J by 2 bases; unmatched bases: 8. CDR3 sequence: CAVPGLGAYNEQFF. CDR3 sequence (DNA): TGTGCTGTGCCGGGACTAGGGGCCTACAATGAGCAGTTCTTC.

The genes are TRBV20-1 and TRBJ2-1; D is tentatively TRBD1 or TRBD2 (5 bases each). The CDR3 contains 13 residues. V was cut by 1 base and J by 15 bases, with 19 bases left in between. Germline V gives CDR1 DFQATT, CDR2 SNEGSKA (reference sequence). The CDR3 DNA is TGCAGTGCTAGAGTAAGCAGGGAGAAGAGGGGGTTCTTC. Amino acid sequence: CSARVSREKRGFF.

This clonotype was observed many times. The chain combines TRBV5-6 with TRBJ1-2; D is uncertain. CDR3 size: 12 residues. The V and J ends lost 1 base and 4 bases respectively, with 5 bases between them. Looked up from germline, CDR1 is SGHDT and CDR2 is YYEEEE. The DNA of the CDR3 is TGTGCCAGCAGCTTGACAGCCTATGGCTACACCTTC. Its translation is CASSLTAYGYTF.

This clonotype was observed a handful of times. The CDR3 DNA reads as TGTGCCAGCAAGTTGATTACGGGATTCACTAGCACAGATACGCAGTATTTT. This codes for CASKLITGFTSTDTQYF. This sequence joins TRBV27 and TRBJ2-3, with D possibly matching TRBD2 (5 bases). V gave up 7 bases and J gave up 0 bases, with 20 bases separating them. CDR1 MNHEY and CDR2 SMNVEV come from the germline V gene (reference sequence). The CDR3 covers 17 residues.

This clonotype was seen a handful of times. The chain links TRBV25-1 to TRBJ2-1, with a weak D call TRBD1 (6 bases). Trimming left V 1 base short and J 7 bases short, with 14 bases between. The CDR3 spans 15 residues. Germline-derived CDR1 and CDR2 are MGHDK and SYGVNS. The CDR3 protein is CASSEFRGLVNEQFF. CDR3 sequence (DNA): TGTGCCAGCAGTGAATTCAGGGGCCTTGTGAATGAGCAGTTCTTC.

This sequence joins TRBV4-3 and TRBJ2-1; D may be TRBD1 (6 bases). V shed 0 bases and J shed 10 bases, with 22 bases lying between them. Germline V gene lookup returns CDR1 LGHNA and CDR2 YSLEER. The CDR3 extends over 17 amino acids. CDR3 sequence (DNA): TGCGCCAGCAGCCAAGAAGGTGCCAGGGGATTCCCTATGGAGCAGTTCTTC. This codes for CASSQEGARGFPMEQFF.

CDR3 nucleotide sequence: TGTGCCAGCAGCGTAGGGGGCAGGACCGAAAAACTGTTTTTT. This codes for CASSVGGRTEKLFF. The V gene is TRBV9, the J gene TRBJ1-4; D is perhaps TRBD1 (5 bases). CDR3 length equals 14 residues. V dropped 0 bases and J dropped 8 bases, with 11 bases sitting between them. Germline loops: CDR1 SGDLS, CDR2 YYNGEE.

The V call is TRBV5-1, the J call TRBJ2-7; TRBD2 might be the D (6 bases). Germline-derived CDR1 and CDR2 are SGHRS and YFSETQ. V was cut by 4 bases and J by 4 bases, with 15 bases left in between. The CDR3 length is 14 residues. CDR3 sequence: CASSRPGRNYEQYF. The CDR3 DNA is TGCGCCAGCAGCCGACCGGGGAGGAATTACGAGCAGTACTTC.

The chain employs TRBV20-1 and TRBJ2-3; 9 bases are a match to TRBD1. Germline CDR1 and CDR2: DFQATT and SNEGSKA (reference sequence). This CDR3 has 15 amino acids. With 5 bases clipped from V and 4 bases from J, the junction kept 10 bases outside the gene matches. The CDR3 reads CSAAPPGQGSDTQYF. The CDR3 DNA reads as TGCAGTGCTGCCCCACCTGGACAGGGGTCAGATACGCAGTATTTT.

The chain links TRBV12-3 or TRBV12-4 to TRBJ1-1; TRBD1 matches 7 bases. The CDR3 runs 14 residues. Trimming at V came to 6 bases and at J to 0 bases, leaving 4 bases not matched to a gene. As DNA, the CDR3 is TGTGCCAGCAGCAAGGGACAGCTGAACACTGAAGCTTTCTTT. Translating it yields CASSKGQLNTEAFF.

This clonotype has only a few counts. One end of the junction varies from germline; a read error may be responsible. The V and J genes are TRBV2 and TRBJ2-3; D might be TRBD2 (5 bases). The length of the CDR3 is 11 residues. Germline CDR1 and CDR2: SNHLY and FYNNEI. CDR3 sequence: CASSDFERPRF. The CDR3 nucleotides read TGTGCCAGCAGTGATTTCGAGCGGCCCCGTTTT.

This clonotype has only a few counts. The gene calls are TRBV29-1 and TRBJ1-2; D perhaps matches TRBD1 (5 bases). CDR1 and CDR2 (germline): SQVTM, ANQGSEA. The V and J ends lost 7 bases and 8 bases respectively, with 17 bases between them. The CDR3 is 12 amino acids. CDR3 in amino acids: CSGNAGTYGYTF. The CDR3 nucleotides read TGCAGCGGTAACGCCGGGACGTACGGCTACACCTTC. Supplemented by reference TRBV29-1 and TRBJ1-2, the full variable domain reads SAVISQKPSRDICQRGTSLTIQCQVDSQVTMMFWYRQQPGQSLTLIATANQGSEATYESGFVIDKFPISRPNLTFSTLTVSNMSPEDSSIYLCSGNAGTYGYTFGSGTRLTVV.

This clonotype was found many times. J is TRBJ2-1 and V is TRBV5-1; a possible D gene is TRBD2 (5 bases). Trimming left V 4 bases short and J 2 bases short, with 13 bases between. This CDR3 region has 15 residues. Germline V CDR1 and CDR2: SGHRS, YFSETQ. The CDR3 protein is CASSAGHSPYNEQFF. The CDR3 nucleotides are TGCGCCAGCAGCGCGGGCCATTCCCCCTACAATGAGCAGTTCTTC.

The chain uses TRBV12-3 or TRBV12-4 and TRBJ1-1, with D unclear. CDR3 size: 12 residues. The germline V and J ends were trimmed by 9 bases and 4 bases, with 12 bases remaining between them. The CDR3 DNA reads as TGTGCCAGTACCGGGTGGTCCACTGAAGCTTTCTTT. This codes for CASTGWSTEAFF.

The V call is TRBV7-2, the J call TRBJ2-1, with 7 bases matching TRBD1. Germline V CDR1 and CDR2: SGHTA, FQGNSA. CDR3 length: 13 residues. Here the CDR3 reads CATGTVSSLRQFF. CDR3 DNA sequence: TGTGCGACCGGGACAGTGAGTAGCCTAAGGCAGTTCTTC.

Only a few counts were recorded for this clonotype. The CDR3 is CSARGSGGAVTDTQYF. CDR3 in DNA: TGCAGTGCTAGGGGGAGCGGGGGGGCTGTCACAGATACGCAGTATTTT. The chain couples TRBV20-1 to TRBJ2-3, with 10 bases that match TRBD2. Germline loops: CDR1 DFQATT, CDR2 SNEGSKA (reference sequence). Losses at the gene ends were 3 bases for V and 2 bases for J; bases not matched to a gene: 8. CDR3 length: 16 residues.

The rearrangement links TRBV5-5 to TRBJ2-1; 14 bases are a match to TRBD2. V shed 0 bases and J 9 bases; nucleotides not matched to a gene: 5. This CDR3 has 16 residues. Looked up from germline, CDR1 is SGHKS and CDR2 is YYEKEE (reference sequence). This chain's CDR3 is CASSLGGTSGRAEQFF. The CDR3 coding sequence is TGTGCCAGCAGCTTGGGGGGGACTAGCGGGAGAGCTGAGCAGTTCTTC. Based on the CDR3 plus reference TRBV5-5 and TRBJ2-1, the full variable domain is DAGVTQSPTHLIKTRGQQVTLRCSPISGHKSVSWYQQVLGQGPQFIFQYYEKEERGRGNFPDRFSARQFPNYSSELNVNALLLGDSALYLCASSLGGTSGRAEQFFGPGTRLTVL.